The 32 T cell receptor beta chains in this list originate from one sample, sequenced in a study of blood T cells in healthy people across ages. A second PCR, run for roughly 6 to 11 cycles, used a sample-barcoded 5' primer plus a J-beta primer mix. TCRdb passed the 5' RACE reads through MiXCR, listing each CDR3 protein once. The data show some 730,000 distinct CDR3 sequences, approximately 22% seen once. Material: blood. The receptors were sampled from a man in his 70s in good health.

The chain has TRBV24-1 and TRBJ2-5; 8 nucleotides align to TRBD2. The V gene end was trimmed by 2 bases and the J gene end by 4 bases; junction bases not matched to a gene: 11. CDR1 is KGHDR, CDR2 SFDVKD, per germline. This CDR3 is 17 amino acids long. The CDR3 reads CATSDSNEAGLVETQYF. CDR3 nucleotide sequence: TGTGCCACCAGTGATTCCAACGAGGCGGGACTAGTAGAGACCCAGTACTTC.

The chain has TRBV7-9 and TRBJ1-2; TRBD1 aligns across 9 bases. CDR3 length: 17 residues. Trimming cost V 0 bases and J 6 bases; bases outside gene matches: 11. Germline CDR1 is SEHNR and CDR2 is FQNEAQ (reference sequence). The CDR3 DNA is TGTGCCAGCAGCTTAGCTCATCACAGGGGGCGGACCAATGGCTACACCTTC. Its protein product is CASSLAHHRGRTNGYTF.

The rearrangement joins TRBV6-5 to TRBJ2-7; D possibly uses TRBD1 or TRBD2 (7 bases each). This CDR3 has 15 amino acids. Trimming removed 0 bases from V and 6 bases from J, with 15 bases in between. Per germline, CDR1 MNHEY and CDR2 SVGAGI. Here the CDR3 DNA reads TGTGCCAGCAGTTACTCGACCAGGGGGGGTGGCGAGCAGTACTTC. Residues: CASSYSTRGGGEQYF.

This chain uses TRBV29-1 with TRBJ2-3; 11 bases map to TRBD2. The germline CDR1 and CDR2 sequences are SQVTM and ANQGSEA. V lost 3 bases, J lost 2 bases, and 4 bases stayed unmatched. This CDR3 region has 15 residues. CDR3: CSVEGLAVTTDTQYF. The CDR3 DNA reads as TGCAGCGTTGAGGGACTAGCGGTGACCACAGATACGCAGTATTTT.

V usage is TRBV7-2 and J usage is TRBJ1-2; 9 bases map to TRBD1. Trimming removed 3 bases from V and 8 bases from J; junction bases left unmatched: 10. Germline-derived CDR1 and CDR2 are SGHTA and FQGNSA. CDR3 size: 15 residues. The chain's CDR3 is CASSLSGTGLEGYTF. As DNA, the CDR3 is TGTGCCAGCAGCTTGTCCGGGACAGGGTTGGAAGGCTACACCTTC.

This chain uses TRBV12-3 or TRBV12-4 with TRBJ2-1; 9 bases agree with TRBD2. The CDR3 totals 16 residues. V trimming: 3 bases; J trimming: 11 bases; junction bases outside the gene matches: 14. CDR3 sequence (DNA): TGTGCCAGCAGTTTCGGTTTTAGCGGGAGCCCGACCCAGCAGTTCTTC. It is translated as CASSFGFSGSPTQQFF.

There are a few counts of this clonotype. The chain joins TRBV6-6 to TRBJ1-5; 7 nucleotides match TRBD1. Trimming took 6 bases from V and 5 from J; bases not matched to a gene: 13. CDR1 and CDR2 (germline): MNHNY, SVGAGI (reference sequence). The CDR3 spans 16 residues. The CDR3 reads CASSKRDRARDQPQHF. In DNA form, the CDR3 reads TGTGCCAGCAGCAAACGAGACAGGGCTCGAGATCAGCCCCAGCATTTT.

The chain uses TRBV7-9 and TRBJ1-2; D gene uncertain. Trimming shortened V by 6 bases and J by 2 bases, and 4 bases separated the two germline ends. Germline assignment: CDR1 SEHNR and CDR2 FQNEAQ (reference sequence). This CDR3 contains 11 residues. In nucleotides, the CDR3 is TGTGCCAGCAGACGGAACTATGGCTACACCTTC. Its protein is CASRRNYGYTF.

This clonotype has a handful of counts. This rearrangement joins TRBV29-1 to TRBJ1-1; weak D call: TRBD1 (5 bases). The CDR3 totals 13 residues. The V and J ends lost 4 bases and 1 base respectively, with 10 bases between them. Germline assignment: CDR1 SQVTM and CDR2 ANQGSEA. CDR3 residues: CSVGEGRNTEAFF. CDR3 nucleotide sequence: TGCAGCGTTGGAGAGGGGAGGAACACTGAAGCTTTCTTT.

A few counts support this clonotype. The V gene is TRBV7-4, the J gene TRBJ1-5; 12 bases are a match to TRBD1. In germline, CDR1 is SGHVT, CDR2 SQSDAQ. This CDR3 has 15 amino acids. Losses at the gene ends were 3 bases for V and 7 bases for J; bases not matched to a gene: 4. The CDR3 protein is CASSFGTGGRQPQHF. For the CDR3, the DNA is TGTGCCAGCAGCTTCGGGACAGGGGGCAGGCAGCCCCAGCATTTT.

This clonotype was seen repeatedly, ten times or more. This chain links TRBV11-2 with TRBJ1-2; D uncertain. Germline V gives CDR1 SGHAT, CDR2 FQNNGV. The CDR3 is 14 amino acids. V was trimmed by 5 bases and J by 1 base, leaving 11 bases between them. The CDR3 DNA reads TGTGCCAGCAGCCCGTCCGGGGTTAACTATGGCTACACCTTC. Protein product: CASSPSGVNYGYTF.

This clonotype was picked up a small number of times. Here the CDR3 DNA reads TGCGCCAGCAGCTTAGGGACCAACGACAGGGCAGATACGCAGTATTTT. This translates into CASSLGTNDRADTQYF. This chain joins TRBV5-1 and TRBJ2-3; 7 bases agree with TRBD1. The trim removed 2 bases at V and 4 bases at J, leaving 10 bases unmatched. This CDR3 has 16 residues. Germline CDR1 SGHRS, CDR2 YFSETQ.

In regard to this clonotype: Lacking the conserved final phenylalanine or tryptophan, this CDR3 likely reflects a read error. This rearrangement joins TRBV7-9 to TRBJ2-1; the D gene is possibly TRBD2 (5 bases). This CDR3 contains 13 residues. The germline CDR1 and CDR2 sequences are SEHNR and FQNEAQ (reference sequence). V was trimmed by 1 base and J by 9 bases, leaving 10 bases between them. The CDR3 here is CASSLVVSGEQFS. CDR3 DNA: TGTGCCAGCAGCTTAGTTGTAAGCGGTGAGCAGTTCTCC.

In this sample, this clonotype turned up many times. The chain links TRBV7-4 to TRBJ2-1, with TRBD2 matching over 7 bases. This CDR3 spans 14 amino acids. The V gene end was trimmed by 5 bases and the J gene end by 3 bases; junction bases not matched to a gene: 4. Germline loops: CDR1 SGHVT, CDR2 SQSDAQ. The CDR3 protein is CASSPRDYYNEQFF. Written as DNA, the CDR3 is TGTGCCAGCAGCCCCCGGGACTACTACAATGAGCAGTTCTTC.

The chain joins TRBV29-1 to TRBJ2-2, with D possibly being TRBD2 (6 bases). Germline CDR1 is SQVTM and CDR2 is ANQGSEA. The CDR3 sequence is 12 residues long. V was trimmed by 5 bases and J by 8 bases, leaving 12 bases between them. CDR3 DNA sequence: TGCAGCGTTTCACGGGGGAGGGGGGAGCTGTTTTTT. Amino acid sequence: CSVSRGRGELFF.

This rearrangement joins TRBV6-5 to TRBJ2-3, with 11 bases aligning to TRBD2. The junction had 8 bases not matched to a gene; V was cut back by 7 bases and J by 8 bases. Germline CDR1 reads MNHEY; CDR2 reads SVGAGI. The CDR3 runs to 14 residues. The CDR3: CASILTSGIGTQYF. DNA for the CDR3: TGTGCCAGCATTTTGACTAGCGGGATAGGTACGCAGTATTTT.

V usage is TRBV28 and J usage is TRBJ1-6; D gene ambiguous. CDR3 length: 15 amino acids. V lost 3 bases and J lost 0, with 6 bases in between. CDR1 MDHEN and CDR2 SYDVKM come from the germline V gene. CDR3 in DNA: TGTGCCAGCAGTTTGAGTGGCTCCTATAATTCACCCCTCCACTTT. It is translated as CASSLSGSYNSPLHF.

The chain joins TRBV6-1 to TRBJ1-5; D is possibly TRBD1 (6 bases). With 6 bases removed from V and 4 bases from J, the gap between germline ends came to 13 bases. The length of the CDR3 is 14 residues. Germline CDR1 and CDR2: MNHNS and SASEGT. The CDR3 reads CASSSGVWNQPQHF. Written as DNA, the CDR3 is TGTGCCAGCAGCTCAGGGGTATGGAATCAGCCCCAGCATTTT.

The J gene is TRBJ2-5, the V gene TRBV2; weak D call: TRBD2 (6 bases). The V and J ends lost 9 bases and 1 base respectively, with 12 bases between them. The CDR3 runs to 13 residues. Germline assignment: CDR1 SNHLY and CDR2 FYNNEI. CDR3 sequence (DNA): TGTGCCAGAGGAGGGGTCCCCCAAGAGACCCAGTACTTC. Its protein is CARGGVPQETQYF.

V usage is TRBV9 and J usage is TRBJ2-7, with 10 bases lining up with TRBD2. With the DNA end fitting TRBJ2-5 better, the J assignment may be wrong. CDR1 is SGDLS and CDR2 is YYNGEE in the germline V gene. The CDR3 has 15 amino acids. The chain's CDR3 is CASSVLAGEQETQYF. For the CDR3, the DNA is TGTGCCAGCAGCGTACTAGCGGGGGAGCAAGAGACCCAGTACTTC.

This clonotype turned up a few times. This chain links TRBV5-5 with TRBJ1-1; a possible D gene is TRBD1 (5 bases). With 7 bases removed from V and 3 bases from J, the gap between germline ends came to 16 bases. Per germline, CDR1 SGHKS and CDR2 YYEKEE (reference sequence). The CDR3 totals 14 residues. The CDR3 nucleotides are TGTGCCAGCGACTCAGGGACGAAGGACACTGAAGCTTTCTTT. This gives the protein CASDSGTKDTEAFF.

With respect to this clonotype: The junction does not match germline at one end; this may be a read error. V is TRBV27 and J is TRBJ2-1; no clear D. This CDR3 has 14 residues. The germline gives CDR1 MNHEY, CDR2 SMNVEV (reference sequence). This CDR3 reads CASSLAAGRIDWLF. DNA for the CDR3: TGTGCCAGCAGCCTTGCCGCAGGCAGAATTGATTGGCTCTTC.

This clonotype was counted a few times. The CDR3 protein is CASSLGSEKAYGYTF. The CDR3 DNA reads as TGCGCCAGCAGCTTGGGGTCAGAGAAAGCCTATGGCTACACCTTC. V gene TRBV5-1 combines with J gene TRBJ1-2; the D is unclear. The germline gives CDR1 SGHRS, CDR2 YFSETQ. This CDR3 contains 15 residues. Trimming left V 0 bases short and J 4 bases short, with 13 bases between.

This clonotype was found a few times. The CDR3 sequence: CSVEDIGQGQETQYF. The CDR3 DNA reads TGCAGCGTTGAAGACATTGGCCAGGGGCAAGAGACCCAGTACTTC. The chain joins TRBV29-1 to TRBJ2-5; TRBD1 might be the D (6 bases). CDR1 and CDR2 (germline): SQVTM, ANQGSEA. This CDR3 is 15 amino acids long. V dropped 0 bases and J dropped 2 bases, with 13 bases sitting between them.

The CDR3 DNA reads as TGCAGCGTTGGGGACAGTATGAACACTGAAGCTTTCTTT. Translating gives CSVGDSMNTEAFF. This sequence joins TRBV29-1 and TRBJ1-1, with 7 bases aligning to TRBD1. Germline lookup yields CDR1 SQVTM and CDR2 ANQGSEA. The junction had 2 bases not matched to a gene; V was cut back by 4 bases and J by 0 bases. This CDR3 contains 13 residues.

This clonotype was seen only a few times. The chain recombines TRBV30 with TRBJ2-5; D is unresolved. Near its end, the DNA agrees better with TRBJ2-1, so the J call may be wrong. The CDR3 spans 12 residues. Germline CDR1 and CDR2: GTSNPN and SVGIG (reference sequence). CDR3 in amino acids: CAWDLDGGEQFF. In DNA form, the CDR3 reads TGTGCCTGGGACCTCGACGGCGGTGAGCAGTTCTTC.

The J gene is TRBJ2-5, the V gene TRBV9, with D perhaps TRBD2 (5 bases). The end of the DNA is better explained by TRBJ2-7, so the J call may be wrong. Germline loops: CDR1 SGDLS, CDR2 YYNGEE. The CDR3 sequence is 14 residues long. The CDR3 coding sequence is TGTGCCAGCAGCGTAATGGGGAGCTCCTACGAGCAGTACTTC. Its protein is CASSVMGSSYEQYF.

A few counts support this clonotype. This rearrangement joins TRBV29-1 to TRBJ1-2; a weak D match, TRBD1 (5 bases). CDR3 length: 11 amino acids. The germline CDR1 and CDR2 sequences are SQVTM and ANQGSEA. Trimming took off 7 bases at V and 4 bases at J, with 10 bases between the two ends. CDR3 protein: CSAPDSYGYTF. The DNA of the CDR3 is TGCAGCGCTCCAGACAGCTATGGCTACACCTTC.

The chain combines TRBV5-1 with TRBJ2-3, with 8 positions matching TRBD2. Looked up from germline, CDR1 is SGHRS and CDR2 is YFSETQ. J gave up 0 bases and V 0 bases, and 6 bases lay outside the gene matches. The CDR3 contains 17 residues. CDR3: CASSLAGASGSTDTQYF. The DNA for the CDR3 is TGCGCCAGCAGCTTGGCCGGGGCTAGCGGGAGCACAGATACGCAGTATTTT.

The chain carries TRBV10-3 and TRBJ2-7; 8 nucleotides match TRBD1. The CDR3 has 15 amino acids. The V segment lost 8 bases and the J segment 2 bases; nucleotides outside the gene matches: 11. The germline V gene encodes CDR1 ENHRY and CDR2 SYGVKD. The CDR3 is CAIRGYGQGTYEQYF. The CDR3 nucleotides are TGTGCCATCCGAGGGTACGGACAGGGAACCTACGAGCAGTACTTC.

The sample holds a few counts of this clonotype. The CDR3 is CSGSTSGRIDTQYF. CDR3 nucleotides: TGCAGCGGCTCGACTAGCGGGAGAATAGATACGCAGTATTTT. The chain is built from TRBV29-1 and TRBJ2-3; 12 positions match TRBD2. The V and J ends lost 7 bases and 5 bases, in that order; junction bases with no gene match: 7. The CDR3 covers 14 residues. In germline, CDR1 is SQVTM, CDR2 ANQGSEA.

V usage is TRBV10-2 and J usage is TRBJ2-4, with D perhaps matching TRBD1 (7 bases). V lost 6 bases and J 0 bases, leaving 12 bases between the germline ends. The CDR3 is made up of 15 amino acids. Germline V gene data show CDR1 as WSHSY and CDR2 as SAAADI. CDR3 residues: CASREGQLAKNIQYF. The CDR3 nucleotides read TGCGCCAGCAGGGAGGGACAGCTAGCCAAAAACATTCAGTACTTC.